Here is one T cell receptor (beta chain) with its context. Its antigen is not yet known. Base qualities are not provided; no much larger clone lies one nucleotide away. Participants in the prospective study were aged 18 to 89 years, lived in about two dozen United States geographic areas, and enrolled through a virtual design. In the prospective study, participants were assigned to cohorts based on the clinical history participants reported in a screening survey and a study questionnaire. Recovered participants in ImmuneRACE Cohort 3 were defined as having two consecutive negative NP/OP PCR tests, clearance from a healthcare professional, or resolution of symptoms. Each participant in the prospective study had whole blood, serum and a nasopharyngeal or oropharyngeal swab collected by mobile phlebotomists. Over a roughly 2-month period, participants in the prospective study had the option of providing additional blood draws and questionnaires. Before DNA extraction, blood samples from the prospective study were shipped at room temperature or frozen.

This sample is drawn from a study of blood T cell repertoires in COVID-19 (TCRdb year 2020). Notes on the research overall: Samples covering the acute and convalescent phases of COVID-19 were provided by collaborators in the United States, Italy and Spain. Nearly every sample came with metadata listing a de-identified subject ID, COVID-19 status, age in years and sex. Where available, HLA class I and class II types were taken from metadata supplied by the sample provider and were not determined by assay-based typing. The samples were drawn from two sources: the first 160 participants of the ongoing ImmuneRACE study, and 950 to 1,500 subjects contributed by 6 global collaborators. The repertoires were made available in a free public database intended to serve as a resource for research on the immune response to SARS-CoV-2. The material from the prospective study consisted of cDNA or gDNA derived from T cells, B-cell-depleted T cells, or PBMCs. Subjects who had been exposed to COVID-19, were actively infected with it, or had recovered from it provided the deeply sampled blood TCRbeta repertoires that made up the dataset. Broad study findings and their caveats: How much clinical and demographic metadata was included differed by source and by participant, and the metadata was provided uncurated.

TCRbeta CDR3 regions were amplified from genomic DNA using the immunoSEQ Assay, a bias-controlled multiplex PCR. The original pipeline was this. Nucleated cell counts per sample were estimated from amplification of reference gene primers within the assay. To quantify the absolute abundance of each unique TCRbeta CDR3 rearrangement, sequence reads were collapsed and filtered. Productive Simpson clonality was computed per sample as the square root of Simpson's diversity index over productive rearrangements. TCRdb re-hosts the immuneACCESS table, in-frame sequences only. Its copies lack some clones; in the studies checked, an unresolved V gene accounts for under half of them, and the cause for the rest is not known. The DNA was the basis for D and trimming; V, J and clone size are from that table. A total of hundreds of thousands of clones appear in this sample, just under 90% of them only once. The ten largest clones take up roughly a tenth of the sample.

According to the germline V gene, CDR1 reads SGDLS and CDR2 reads YYNGEE. Trimming removed 4 bases from V and 0 bases from J; the gene matches leave 11 bases unexplained. From the cysteine through the phenylalanine, the CDR3 covers 18 amino acids. The retained sequence is limited to the CDR3, 54 bases, with the frame set at the first base. The rearrangement combines TRBV9 with TRBJ1-3; 9 junctional bases match TRBD1. The specimen was PBMCs or T cells enriched from blood (not recorded which). The receptor comes from a woman between 45 and 60 years old who had recovered from COVID-19. This receptor carries the CDR3 CASSKGGQGEFSGNTIYF. The DNA is TGTGCCAGCAGCAAGGGGGGACAGGGTGAATTCTCTGGAAACACCATATATTTT.